The text below deals with one T cell receptor beta chain. Antigen specificity is unknown. Primed by a sample-barcoded 5' primer and a J-beta primer mix, a second PCR proceeded for about 6 to 11 cycles. Unique molecular identifiers of 12 random nucleotides labeled each cDNA. In TCRdb, the 5' RACE reads were re-called with MiXCR into one record per CDR3 protein. The sample contains fewer than 900,000 distinct CDR3 sequences, 36% of which appear only once. Caucasian individuals from Russia who were healthy and aged about 6 to 90 acted as donors. This sample was included in a study of blood T cells in healthy people across ages. Study-wide results and caveats: CMV infection status of these donors was not known.

Input material: blood. The sequence was obtained from a man between 18 and 29 years old in good health.

The CDR3 nucleotides are TGCAGTGCCGCTGTAGCGGGGGGGTACGGTGAGCAGTTCTTC. This encodes CSAAVAGGYGEQFF. V is TRBV20-1 and J is TRBJ2-1; 11 bases are a match to TRBD2. V lost 6 bases and J lost 9; bases outside the gene matches: 10. Germline loops: CDR1 DFQATT, CDR2 SNEGSKA (reference sequence). The CDR3 runs 14 residues.